Below are 18 T cell receptor beta chains sequenced from a single sample in a study of cytomegalovirus exposure and HLA in healthy donors. The PCR ran on 60 Vbeta and 13 Jbeta primers. Data came from immunoSEQ multiplex PCR; TCRdb stores just in-frame clones and leaves some out. The sample includes 99,000 or so clones, about 83% of them seen just once. Sequencing input: PBMCs. Receptors originate from a man aged 55 to 70 in good health and CMV-seropositive.

CDR3 in amino acids: CASQRQGSNSPLHF. Here the CDR3 DNA reads TGTGCCAGCCAGAGACAGGGTAGCAATTCACCCCTCCACTTT. This chain joins TRBV27 and TRBJ1-6; 7 bases fit TRBD1. Germline loops: CDR1 MNHEY, CDR2 SMNVEV (reference sequence). The length of the CDR3 is 14 residues. V lost 8 bases to trimming and J lost 7 bases; unmatched junction nucleotides: 8.

This clone was seen only a few times. V usage is TRBV19 and J usage is TRBJ2-7; the match to TRBD1 covers 10 bases. Trimming cost V 3 bases and J 3 bases; bases outside gene matches: 5. Germline V lookup: CDR1 LNHDA, CDR2 SQIVND (reference sequence). The CDR3 contains 15 residues. This CDR3 is CASSMGQGFVYEQYF. In nucleotides, the CDR3 is TGTGCCAGTAGTATGGGACAGGGGTTCGTCTACGAGCAGTACTTC.

The chain links TRBV5-1 to TRBJ2-2, with 12 bases that match TRBD1. Germline values: CDR1 SGHRS, CDR2 YFSETQ. The CDR3 is made up of 19 amino acids. Trimming took 1 base from V and 0 from J; bases not matched to a gene: 7. CDR3 loop: CASSLSTRDRGPNTGELFF. The DNA of the CDR3 is TGCGCCAGCAGCTTGAGCACCCGGGACAGGGGGCCGAACACCGGGGAGCTGTTTTTT. The full variable domain, completed using reference TRBV5-1 and TRBJ2-2, is KAGVTQTPRYLIKTRGQQVTLSCSPISGHRSVSWYQQTPGQGLQFLFEYFSETQRNKGNFPGRFSGRQFSNSRSEMNVSTLELGDSALYLCASSLSTRDRGPNTGELFFGEGSRLTVL.

This chain links TRBV25-1 with TRBJ2-6; D may be TRBD1 (5 bases). CDR3 length: 15 residues. CDR1 MGHDK and CDR2 SYGVNS come from the germline V gene. Trimming left V 3 bases short and J 1 base short, with 7 bases between. The CDR3 bases are TGTGCCAGCAGTGACCCAGGGTCTGGGGCCAACGTCCTGACTTTC. Amino acids: CASSDPGSGANVLTF.

The CDR3, as DNA: TGTGCCATCGCGGCAGCAGTTAATAATTCACCCCTCCACTTT. It yields the protein CAIAAAVNNSPLHF. The chain recombines TRBV10-3 with TRBJ1-6; D ambiguous. The CDR3 has 14 amino acids. The V and J ends lost 8 bases and 5 bases respectively, with 13 bases between them. CDR1 and CDR2 from the germline V gene are ENHRY and SYGVKD.

The chain joins TRBV2 to TRBJ1-2; no firm D call. V shed 3 bases and J shed 5 bases, with 19 bases lying between them. In germline, CDR1 is SNHLY, CDR2 FYNNEI. The CDR3 has 16 residues. In DNA form, the CDR3 reads TGTGCCAGCAGTGATGGGAGGCCCCTTAGGGAGTATGGCTACACCTTC. This encodes CASSDGRPLREYGYTF.

The chain has TRBV6-5 and TRBJ1-2; TRBD1 matches at 9 bases. With V trimmed by 0 bases and J by 8 bases, 7 bases remained unmatched. Germline assignment: CDR1 MNHEY and CDR2 SVGAGI. There are 15 residues in the CDR3. The CDR3 DNA reads TGTGCCAGCAGTTACTCCGGACAGGGGCTAGGAGGCTACACCTTC. This encodes CASSYSGQGLGGYTF.

The chain recombines TRBV19 with TRBJ1-2, with D uncertain. The CDR3 runs 13 residues. Germline V gives CDR1 LNHDA, CDR2 SQIVND (reference sequence). V lost 5 bases, J lost 3 bases, and 10 bases lay in between. CDR3 amino acids: CASSSRQHYGYTF. CDR3 in DNA: TGTGCCAGTAGTTCGCGACAACACTATGGCTACACCTTC.

The J gene is TRBJ1-2, the V gene TRBV10-1; TRBD1 matches 7 bases. The V gene's germline CDR1 is WNHNN and CDR2 SYGVQD (reference sequence). The CDR3 is 13 residues long. The V and J ends lost 5 bases and 0 bases, in that order; junction bases with no gene match: 0. The CDR3 region is CASSRGPNYGYTF. As DNA, the CDR3 is TGCGCCAGCAGTAGGGGGCCTAACTATGGCTACACCTTC.

The chain joins TRBV10-1 to TRBJ2-2, with a possible D match to TRBD2 (5 bases). V lost 0 bases and J lost 4, with 15 bases in between. Per the germline V gene, CDR1 is WNHNN and CDR2 is SYGVQD (reference sequence). This CDR3 has 17 amino acids. The CDR3 nucleotides read TGCGCCAGCAGTGAGTCCCGGCGAGCGGAGCCCACCGGGGAGCTGTTTTTT. It encodes CASSESRRAEPTGELFF.

This chain uses TRBV27 with TRBJ2-1; TRBD1 matches 9 bases. Trimming at V came to 7 bases and at J to 4 bases, leaving 11 bases not matched to a gene. The V gene's germline CDR1 is MNHEY and CDR2 SMNVEV (reference sequence). The CDR3 spans 16 residues. In DNA form, the CDR3 reads TGTGCCAGCACCGCACAGGGGGCCGGTGATTACAATGAGCAGTTCTTC. It specifies CASTAQGAGDYNEQFF.

This rearrangement joins TRBV13 to TRBJ2-7; TRBD1 might be the D (6 bases). Trimming pared 5 bases from V and 3 bases from J, leaving 14 bases between. This CDR3 is 14 amino acids long. Per germline, CDR1 PRHDT and CDR2 FYEKMQ (reference sequence). CDR3 amino acids: CASSPGSGVYEQYF. CDR3 nucleotides: TGTGCCAGCAGCCCCGGGTCAGGGGTCTACGAGCAGTACTTC. The variable domain in full, completed from reference TRBV13 and TRBJ2-7, reads AAGVIQSPRHLIKEKRETATLKCYPIPRHDTVYWYQQGPGQDPQFLISFYEKMQSDKGSIPDRFSAQQFSDYHSELNMSSLELGDSALYFCASSPGSGVYEQYFGPGTRLTVT.

This clone was picked up one time. The rearrangement uses TRBV27 and TRBJ2-2, with TRBD1 identical over 7 bases. Germline V gene sequence: CDR1 MNHEY, CDR2 SMNVEV (reference sequence). The CDR3 contains 15 residues. J gave up 4 bases and V 5 bases, and 7 bases lay outside the gene matches. The CDR3 nucleotides are TGTGCCAGCAGTCTGACAGGGTTGCGCACCGGGGAGCTGTTTTTT. It is translated as CASSLTGLRTGELFF.

The count of this clone is one. The rearrangement joins TRBV11-3 to TRBJ2-2; tentatively, D is TRBD1 (5 bases). The CDR3 consists of 13 residues. V lost 3 bases, J lost 6 bases, and 8 bases lay in between. Germline loops: CDR1 SGHNT, CDR2 YENEEA. The CDR3 bases are TGTGCCAGCAGCTTTCAGGGCCCCGGGGAGCTGTTTTTT. Translation: CASSFQGPGELFF.

This chain joins TRBV7-2 and TRBJ2-7; TRBD1 agrees at 11 bases. With 2 bases clipped from V and 3 bases from J, the junction kept 6 bases outside the gene matches. The CDR3 is 16 amino acids. Germline CDR1 SGHTA, CDR2 FQGNSA. The CDR3 nucleotides are TGTGCCAGCAGCTTACCCGGTGGGACAGGGGGCTACGAGCAGTACTTC. Protein: CASSLPGGTGGYEQYF.

This clone was picked up a small number of times. This chain links TRBV6-5 with TRBJ1-6; D remains unclear. Per the germline V gene, CDR1 is MNHEY and CDR2 is SVGAGI. The V and J ends lost 7 bases and 15 bases respectively, with 16 bases between them. The CDR3 loop spans 12 amino acids. The CDR3 coding sequence is TGTGCCAGCAAGAGAAAGAAAGAGGTCCTCCACTTT. Protein product: CASKRKKEVLHF.

The chain links TRBV5-1 to TRBJ2-7; TRBD1 might be the D (6 bases). The germline CDR1 and CDR2 sequences are SGHRS and YFSETQ. The CDR3 runs to 15 residues. Deletions cut 4 bases from V and 0 bases from J, with 14 bases between. The CDR3, as DNA: TGCGCCAGCAGCAAGGACAGATTAATCTCCTACGAGCAGTACTTC. Protein sequence: CASSKDRLISYEQYF.

CDR3 in DNA: TGTGCCAGCAGCTCGAGCGGGACGGTAGCCTACGAGCAGTACTTC. This codes for CASSSSGTVAYEQYF. This chain joins TRBV7-9 and TRBJ2-7; 7 bases line up with TRBD2. Germline CDR1 and CDR2: SEHNR and FQNEAQ (reference sequence). V lost 4 bases to trimming and J lost 2 bases; unmatched junction nucleotides: 8. The CDR3 length is 15 residues.